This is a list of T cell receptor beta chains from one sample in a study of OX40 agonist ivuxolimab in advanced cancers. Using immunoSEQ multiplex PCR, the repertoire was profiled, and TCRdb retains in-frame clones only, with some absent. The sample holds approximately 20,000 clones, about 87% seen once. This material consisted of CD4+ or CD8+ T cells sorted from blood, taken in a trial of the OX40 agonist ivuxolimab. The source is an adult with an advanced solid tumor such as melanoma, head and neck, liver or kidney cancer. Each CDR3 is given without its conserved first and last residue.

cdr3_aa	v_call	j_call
ASSLTGTSGENYEQY	TRBV13	TRBJ2-7
ASSLASHEQF	TRBV11-2	TRBJ2-1
ASGAGTGGELF	TRBV9	TRBJ2-2
ASSFGGRFSYGYT	TRBV7-3	TRBJ1-2
ASSILARQF	TRBV19	TRBJ2-1
ASILRGYTEAF	TRBV5-6	TRBJ1-1
ASSLYPLSLTPGGANTEAF	TRBV27	TRBJ1-1
ASQEGNTIY	TRBV6-5	TRBJ1-3
ASSFKQGAKETQY	TRBV5-1	TRBJ2-5
ASSIPGRWF	TRBV19	TRBJ2-1
ASSRATGPTNTGELF	TRBV18	TRBJ2-2
ASVFYGDRAETQY	TRBV5-8	TRBJ2-5
SVGHGSEAF	TRBV29-1	TRBJ1-1
ASRSPGEETQY	TRBV5-8	TRBJ2-5
ASSYSGGFTEAF	TRBV6-5	TRBJ1-1
ASSPSAGTSGGAADTQY	TRBV7-6	TRBJ2-3
ASSLGQGYEQY	TRBV6-6	TRBJ2-7
ASEQGNVNTEAF	TRBV19	TRBJ1-1
ASSETAYTTRNYGYT	TRBV5-1	TRBJ1-2
ASSPRGLQPQH	TRBV19	TRBJ1-5
ASSEARTGSYEQY	TRBV2	TRBJ2-7
ASSVWQGGYT	TRBV9	TRBJ1-2
ASSLINTEAF	TRBV5-6	TRBJ1-1
ASSYSGGATDTQY	TRBV6-5	TRBJ2-3